The following is a T cell receptor beta chain sequence with its context. The antigen remains unidentified. The germline V and J ends were trimmed by 5 bases and 4 bases, with 15 bases remaining between them. Germline V lookup: CDR1 MNHNY, CDR2 SVGAGI (reference sequence). The CDR3 covers 15 residues. The entry originates in a study of siplizumab effects on memory and regulatory T cells. Clones were read by immunoSEQ multiplex PCR, and TCRdb kept only the in-frame ones, dropping some. Here the sample spans fewer than 120,000 clones, just under 95% being singletons. Study-wide results and caveats: There appeared to be greater diversity in naive T cells than in memory cells, and naive T cells seemed major contributors to the alloresponse. For mappable alloreactive CD4+ clones, the mean Treg-derived fraction was approximately 70% with siplizumab and 26.9% in controls. Naive-or-memory phenotypes were unassignable for roughly 75-95% of proliferating CD4+ or CD8+ clones.

The specimen sequenced was CD4+ T cells sorted from blood. The source of this sequence is a human donor in good health. The chain combines TRBV6-6 with TRBJ1-3; D is unclear. In DNA, the CDR3 is TGTGCCAGCAGTCTTTCAGAATTGAGGGGAAACACCATATATTTT. Translated: CASSLSELRGNTIYF.